This T cell receptor (beta chain) emerged from a study of shared T cell receptors in the human thymus. This CDR3 has 10 amino acids. Germline loops: CDR1 SGHKS, CDR2 YYEKEE (reference sequence). J was trimmed by 14 bases and V by 3 bases; bases with no gene match: 2. Libraries were prepared by immunoSEQ multiplex PCR; TCRdb keeps only in-frame clonotypes and omits some of them. The top ten hold around 0.033% of the sample, which has around 65,000 clones, more than 90% seen once. This chain joins TRBV5-5 and TRBJ2-1, with TRBD1 identical over 7 bases. This receptor was obtained from a human donor. The sequenced material came from thymocytes. The DNA of the CDR3 is TGTGCCAGCAGCTCCGACAGGGAGTTCTTC. Translation gives CASSSDREFF.